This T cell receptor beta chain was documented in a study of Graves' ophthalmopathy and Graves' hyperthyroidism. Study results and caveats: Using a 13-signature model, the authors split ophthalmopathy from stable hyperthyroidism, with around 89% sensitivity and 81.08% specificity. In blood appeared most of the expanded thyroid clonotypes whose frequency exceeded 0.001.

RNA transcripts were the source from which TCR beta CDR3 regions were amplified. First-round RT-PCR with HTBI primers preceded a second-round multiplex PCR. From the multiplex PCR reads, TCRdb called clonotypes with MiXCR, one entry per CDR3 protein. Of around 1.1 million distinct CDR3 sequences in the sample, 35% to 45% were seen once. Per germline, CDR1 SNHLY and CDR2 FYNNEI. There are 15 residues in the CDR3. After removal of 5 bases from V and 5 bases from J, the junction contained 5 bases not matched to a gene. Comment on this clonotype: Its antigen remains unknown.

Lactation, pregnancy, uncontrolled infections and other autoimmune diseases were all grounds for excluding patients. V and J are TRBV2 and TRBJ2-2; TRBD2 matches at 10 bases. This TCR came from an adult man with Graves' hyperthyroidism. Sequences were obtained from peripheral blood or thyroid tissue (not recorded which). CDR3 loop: CASSFTSGKTGELFF. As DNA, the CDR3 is TGTGCCAGCAGTTTTACTAGCGGGAAAACCGGGGAGCTGTTTTTT.